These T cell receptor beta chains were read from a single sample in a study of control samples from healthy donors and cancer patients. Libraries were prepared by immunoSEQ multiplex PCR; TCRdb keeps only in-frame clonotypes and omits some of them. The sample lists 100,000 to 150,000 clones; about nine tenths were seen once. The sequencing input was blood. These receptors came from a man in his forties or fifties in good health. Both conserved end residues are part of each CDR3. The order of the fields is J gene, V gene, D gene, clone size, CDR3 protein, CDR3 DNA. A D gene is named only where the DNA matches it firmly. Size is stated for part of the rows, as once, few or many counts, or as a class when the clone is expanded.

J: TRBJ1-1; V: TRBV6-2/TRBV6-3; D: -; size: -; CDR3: CASSPGGRNTEAFF; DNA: TGTGCCAGCAGCCCCGGGGGGAGGAACACTGAAGCTTTCTTT
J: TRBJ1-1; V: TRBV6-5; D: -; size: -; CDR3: CASSYSRGFNTEAFF; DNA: TGTGCCAGCAGTTACTCAAGGGGCTTCAACACTGAAGCTTTCTTT
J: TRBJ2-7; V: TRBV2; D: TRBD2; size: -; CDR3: CASSPGLAGTYEQYF; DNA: TGTGCCAGCAGTCCCGGGCTAGCGGGGACCTACGAGCAGTACTTC
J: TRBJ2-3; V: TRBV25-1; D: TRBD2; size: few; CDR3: CASTPAGVSTDTQYF; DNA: TGTGCCAGCACCCCCGCGGGGGTTAGCACAGATACGCAGTATTTT
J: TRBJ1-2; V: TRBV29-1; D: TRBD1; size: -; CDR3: CSVEQGGINYGYTF; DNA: TGCAGCGTTGAACAGGGGGGCATCAACTATGGCTACACCTTC
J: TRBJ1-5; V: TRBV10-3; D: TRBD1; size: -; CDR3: CAISEGQGKQPQHF; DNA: TGTGCCATCAGTGAGGGACAGGGAAAACAGCCCCAGCATTTT
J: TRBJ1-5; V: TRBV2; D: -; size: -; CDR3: CASSEAAYPNQPQHF; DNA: TGTGCCAGCAGTGAAGCGGCCTACCCAAATCAGCCCCAGCATTTT
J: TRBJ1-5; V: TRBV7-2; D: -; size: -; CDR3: CASSLGTGPLPQHF; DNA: TGTGCCAGCAGCTTAGGGACCGGACCTCTGCCCCAGCATTTT
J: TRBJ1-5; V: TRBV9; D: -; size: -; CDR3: CASSEGDNQPQHF; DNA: TGTGCCAGCAGCGAGGGGGACAATCAGCCCCAGCATTTT
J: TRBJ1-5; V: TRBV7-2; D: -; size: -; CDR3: CASSLYGARQPQHF; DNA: TGTGCCAGCAGCTTATATGGGGCAAGACAGCCCCAGCATTTT
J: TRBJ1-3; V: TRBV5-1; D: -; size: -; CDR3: CASSLGASSGNTIYF; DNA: TGCGCCAGCAGCTTGGGGGCCAGCTCTGGAAACACCATATATTTT
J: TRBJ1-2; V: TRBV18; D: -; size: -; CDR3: CASSLMEGVYGYTF; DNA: TGTGCCAGCTCACTTATGGAGGGCGTCTATGGCTACACCTTC
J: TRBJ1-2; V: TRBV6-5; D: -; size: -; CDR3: CASSYSGRKSYGYTF; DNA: TGTGCCAGCAGTTACTCGGGCCGAAAATCCTATGGCTACACCTTC
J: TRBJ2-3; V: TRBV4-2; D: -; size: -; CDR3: CASSQGLGANTQYF; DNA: TGTGCCAGCAGCCAAGGTCTGGGAGCCAATACGCAGTATTTT
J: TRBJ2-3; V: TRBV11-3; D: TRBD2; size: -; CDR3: CASSLRRGGSSTDTQYF; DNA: TGTGCCAGCAGCTTGAGACGCGGGGGGTCTAGCACAGATACGCAGTATTTT
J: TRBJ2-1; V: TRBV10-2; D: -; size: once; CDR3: CATSPGGATYNEQFF; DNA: TGCGCCACCTCCCCCGGGGGAGCGACCTACAATGAGCAGTTCTTC
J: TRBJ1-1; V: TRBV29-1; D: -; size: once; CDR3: CSVGIPRVEAFF; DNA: TGCAGCGTTGGCATTCCTAGGGTGGAAGCTTTCTTT
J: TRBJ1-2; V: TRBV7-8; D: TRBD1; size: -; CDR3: CASSEDRNYGYTF; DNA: TGTGCCAGCAGTGAGGACAGGAATTATGGCTACACCTTC
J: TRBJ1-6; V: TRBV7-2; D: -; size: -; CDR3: CASRRDYNSPLHF; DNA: TGTGCCAGCAGGCGGGATTATAATTCACCCCTCCACTTT
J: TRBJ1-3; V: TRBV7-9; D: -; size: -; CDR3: CASKPVGNTIYF; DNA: TGTGCCAGCAAGCCAGTCGGAAACACCATATATTTT
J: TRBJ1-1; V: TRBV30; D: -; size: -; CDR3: CAWSRLGGRAQGSEAFF; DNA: TGTGCCTGGAGTCGTCTGGGGGGAAGGGCCCAGGGGTCTGAAGCTTTCTTT
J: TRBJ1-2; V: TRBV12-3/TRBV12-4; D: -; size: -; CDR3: CASTLQTVYGYTF; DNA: TGTGCCAGCACCTTACAAACGGTCTATGGCTACACCTTC
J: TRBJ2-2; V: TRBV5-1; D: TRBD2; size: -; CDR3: CARSLLTPSGGGTGELFF; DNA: TGCGCCCGCAGCTTGTTAACCCCTAGCGGGGGGGGCACCGGGGAGCTGTTTTTT
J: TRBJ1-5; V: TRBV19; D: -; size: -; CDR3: CASSIVGRGQPQHF; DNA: TGTGCCAGTAGTATAGTTGGGAGAGGTCAGCCCCAGCATTTT
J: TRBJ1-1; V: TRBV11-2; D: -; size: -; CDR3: CASSLVLKLSEAFF; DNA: TGTGCCAGCAGCTTAGTTTTAAAGCTGTCTGAAGCTTTCTTT
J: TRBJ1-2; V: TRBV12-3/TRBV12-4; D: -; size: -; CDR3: CASSSGVGYTF; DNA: TGTGCCAGCAGTTCAGGGGTCGGCTACACCTTC
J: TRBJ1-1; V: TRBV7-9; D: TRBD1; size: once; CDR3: CASSPGQGGYTEAFF; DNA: TGTGCCAGCAGCCCGGGACAGGGGGGATACACTGAAGCTTTCTTT
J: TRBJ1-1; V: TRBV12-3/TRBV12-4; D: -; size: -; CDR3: CASSFDRLTEAFF; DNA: TGTGCCAGCAGTTTCGACAGACTCACTGAAGCTTTCTTT
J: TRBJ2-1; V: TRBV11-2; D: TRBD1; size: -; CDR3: CASSRGRTGNLNEQFF; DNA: TGTGCCAGCAGCCGGGGCCGGACAGGGAATTTAAATGAGCAGTTCTTC
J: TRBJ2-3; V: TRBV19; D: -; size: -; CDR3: CASSNGPSTDTQYF; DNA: TGTGCCAGTAGTAACGGCCCTAGCACAGATACGCAGTATTTT
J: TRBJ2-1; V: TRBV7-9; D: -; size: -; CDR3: CASSSRRSSYNEQFF; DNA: TGTGCCAGCAGTTCCCGGCGGAGTTCCTACAATGAGCAGTTCTTC
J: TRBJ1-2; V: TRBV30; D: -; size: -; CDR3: CACPASIYGYTF; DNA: TGTGCCTGCCCCGCCTCGATCTATGGCTACACCTTC
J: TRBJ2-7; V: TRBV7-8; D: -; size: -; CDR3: CASSLAQLRYEQYF; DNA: TGTGCCAGCAGCTTAGCGCAGTTACGATACGAGCAGTACTTC
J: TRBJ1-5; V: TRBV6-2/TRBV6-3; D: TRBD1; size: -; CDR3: CASSYSRGTGGPYSNQPQHF; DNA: TGTGCCAGCAGTTACTCGAGGGGGACAGGCGGCCCTTATAGCAATCAGCCCCAGCATTTT
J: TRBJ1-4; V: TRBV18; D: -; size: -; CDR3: CASSYDRNEKLFF; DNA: TGTGCCAGCTCGTACGACCGTAATGAAAAACTGTTTTTT
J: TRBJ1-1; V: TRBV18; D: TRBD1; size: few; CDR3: CASSPDRGEGTEAFF; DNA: TGTGCCAGCTCACCAGACAGGGGAGAGGGGACTGAAGCTTTCTTT
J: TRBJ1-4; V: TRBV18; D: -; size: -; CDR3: CASSPGDLELFF; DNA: TGTGCCAGCTCGCCGGGGGATCTGGAACTGTTTTTT
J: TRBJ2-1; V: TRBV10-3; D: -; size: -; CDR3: CAISESGGSYNEQFF; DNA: TGTGCCATCAGTGAGTCCGGGGGCTCCTACAATGAGCAGTTCTTC
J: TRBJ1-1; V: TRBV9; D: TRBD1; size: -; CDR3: CASRGTGGAGNTEAFF; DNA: TGTGCCAGCAGGGGGACAGGGGGCGCGGGGAACACTGAAGCTTTCTTT
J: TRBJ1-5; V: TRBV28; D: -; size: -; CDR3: CASSLDGGQPQHF; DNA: TGTGCCAGCAGTTTGGACGGGGGTCAGCCCCAGCATTTT
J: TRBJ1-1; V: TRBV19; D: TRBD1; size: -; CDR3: CASSYDRGRGEAFF; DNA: TGTGCCAGTAGCTATGACAGGGGGCGGGGAGAAGCTTTCTTT
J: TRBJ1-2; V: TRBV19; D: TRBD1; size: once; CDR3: CASSTKGGGAGYGYTF; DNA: TGTGCCAGTAGTACCAAGGGAGGGGGCGCCGGCTATGGCTACACCTTC
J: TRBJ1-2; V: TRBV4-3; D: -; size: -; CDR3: CASSPSRGNYGYTF; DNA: TGCGCCAGCAGCCCCTCCCGGGGCAACTATGGCTACACCTTC
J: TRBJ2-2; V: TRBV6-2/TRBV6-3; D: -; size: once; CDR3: CASSYVGGNTGELFF; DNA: TGTGCCAGCAGTTACGTAGGGGGAAACACCGGGGAGCTGTTTTTT
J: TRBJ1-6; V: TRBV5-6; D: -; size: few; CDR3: CASSREGTSSPLHF; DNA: TGTGCCAGCAGCCGGGAAGGGACCTCTTCACCCCTCCACTTT
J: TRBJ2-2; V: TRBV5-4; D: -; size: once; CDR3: CASSLAQGPYTGELFF; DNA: TGTGCCAGCAGCTTGGCCCAGGGGCCCTACACCGGGGAGCTGTTTTTT
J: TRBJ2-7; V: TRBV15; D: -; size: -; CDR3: CATSTGDSYEQYF; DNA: TGTGCCACCAGCACGGGGGACAGCTACGAGCAGTACTTC
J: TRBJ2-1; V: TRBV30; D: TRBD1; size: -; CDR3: CAWGGQGAYNEQFF; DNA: TGTGCCTGGGGGGGACAGGGGGCTTACAATGAGCAGTTCTTC